This T cell receptor beta chain emerged from a study of CD8+CD57+ T cells in acquired aplastic anemia. Overall study: CD4+ and CD8+ cells, once sorted, gave DNA averaging around 3.4 ug.

This clonotype was recorded at least ten times. Its antigen is undetermined. Patients chosen for sequencing had shown CD8+CD57+ cell expansion by flow cytometry. Each patient gave a blood sample that was collected before any therapy had been received. The use of genomic DNA as template underpinned the TCR beta VDJ and CDR3 profiling. TCRdb independently ran MiXCR on the reads; one entry per CDR3 protein. The profile covers approximately 470,000 distinct CDR3 sequences, with under 40% appearing a single time and around 0.82% taken by the ten largest. CDR1 is MGHDK, CDR2 SYGVNS, per germline. Trimming removed 6 bases from V and 4 bases from J; junction bases left unmatched: 8. The CDR3 extends over 14 amino acids. General study points: Simpson's diversity of CD8+ cells was not significantly different in patients compared with controls. Shared by patients and controls, just under 30 CD8+ CDR3s were abundant in patients.

The rearrangement joins TRBV25-1 to TRBJ1-1; 7 nucleotides match TRBD1. Sequenced sample: sorted CD4+, CD8+, or CD8+CD57+ T cells (not recorded which) from PBMCs. The TCR sequence derives from a human donor with aplastic anemia. CDR3 protein: CASRNRGAGTEAFF. For the CDR3, the DNA is TGTGCCAGCAGGAACAGGGGTGCGGGCACTGAAGCTTTCTTT.